This is a list of T cell receptor beta chains from one sample in a study of response to subunit inactivated influenza vaccine. MiXCR, run by TCRdb on the RT-PCR reads, gives a single entry per CDR3 protein. The data show about 520,000 distinct CDR3 sequences, about 25% seen once. The input for sequencing was CD4+ T cells sorted from PBMCs, taken about 5 days after vaccination. Every receptor here comes from a man aged 50 or older who received an inactivated influenza vaccine. The CDR3 runs from the conserved cysteine through the conserved F or W. Each record gives: CDR3 protein, CDR3 DNA, D gene, V gene, J gene, clone size. The D gene is left open where the match is weak. The size of a clone is reported for some rows only, either as once, few or many, or as a class for expanded clones.

CASRRRGGPYNSPLHF	TGTGCCAGCAGGCGAAGAGGGGGACCCTATAATTCACCCCTCCACTTT	-	TRBV4-2	TRBJ1-6	many
CASSSPPRIRSGANVLTF	TGTGCCAGCAGTTCACCCCCCCGGATTCGCTCTGGGGCCAACGTCCTGACTTTC	-	TRBV27	TRBJ2-6	-
CASSSGSGRHYEQYF	TGTGCCAGCAGTAGTGGTAGCGGGAGGCATTACGAGCAGTACTTC	TRBD2	TRBV6-1	TRBJ2-7	-
CASSFGGASYNSPLHF	TGTGCCAGCAGTTTTGGGGGGGCGTCCTATAATTCACCCCTCCACTTT	-	TRBV12-3/TRBV12-4	TRBJ1-6	-
CSAAYGTGSTEAFF	TGCAGTGCTGCTTACGGGACAGGGTCCACTGAAGCTTTCTTT	TRBD1	TRBV20-1	TRBJ1-1	-
CASSPRDRYTEAFF	TGTGCCAGCTCACCTCGGGACAGGTACACTGAAGCTTTCTTT	TRBD1	TRBV18	TRBJ1-1	few
CASSLGQGLTDTQYF	TGTGCCAGCAGCTTGGGACAGGGACTAACAGATACGCAGTATTTT	TRBD1	TRBV5-1	TRBJ2-3	many
CAISEGENYGYTF	TGTGCCATCAGTGAGGGGGAAAACTATGGCTACACCTTC	-	TRBV10-3	TRBJ1-2	-
CAWNRGLPDTQYF	TGTGCCTGGAATAGGGGGCTCCCAGATACGCAGTATTTT	TRBD1	TRBV30	TRBJ2-3	few
CSAEKGGRTEAFF	TGCAGTGCCGAGAAGGGGGGCAGGACTGAAGCTTTCTTT	-	TRBV20-1	TRBJ1-1	few
CASMSGGAVYEKLFF	TGTGCCAGCATGTCCGGGGGGGCCGTGTATGAAAAACTGTTTTTT	-	TRBV12-3/TRBV12-4	TRBJ1-4	-
CSASGQGGTYEQYF	TGCAGTGCTTCGGGACAGGGGGGAACCTACGAGCAGTACTTC	TRBD1	TRBV20-1	TRBJ2-7	-
CSARAPGRGPPYEQYF	TGCAGTGCTAGAGCCCCGGGCAGGGGTCCACCCTACGAGCAGTACTTC	-	TRBV20-1	TRBJ2-7	-
CASSQGDREAFF	TGTGCCAGCAGCCAGGGGGACAGGGAAGCTTTCTTT	TRBD1	TRBV3-1	TRBJ1-1	few
CASSVALATRSTGELFF	TGTGCCAGCAGCGTAGCTCTAGCGACTAGGAGCACCGGGGAGCTGTTTTTT	-	TRBV9	TRBJ2-2	-
CASSGRLAGYNEQFF	TGTGCCAGCAGCGGCCGACTAGCGGGGTACAATGAGCAGTTCTTC	TRBD2	TRBV9	TRBJ2-1	-
CASSYQSYEQYF	TGTGCCAGCAGTTATCAAAGCTACGAGCAGTACTTC	-	TRBV28	TRBJ2-7	-
CASSQGRANEQFF	TGTGCCAGCAGCCAAGGAAGGGCCAATGAGCAGTTCTTC	-	TRBV4-2	TRBJ2-1	-
CASSGQGFGSPLHF	TGCGCCAGCAGCGGACAGGGGTTTGGTTCACCCCTCCACTTT	TRBD1	TRBV5-1	TRBJ1-6	-
CASSLERGGLGELFF	TGCGCCAGCAGCTTGGAGCGGGGGGGCCTCGGGGAGCTGTTTTTT	TRBD2	TRBV5-1	TRBJ2-2	few
CASFEGETPLLGYTF	TGCGCCAGCTTCGAGGGGGAAACGCCCCTTTTGGGCTACACCTTC	-	TRBV10-2	TRBJ1-2	once
CASSWRGFGYGYTF	TGTGCCAGCAGTTGGAGGGGATTCGGTTATGGCTACACCTTC	-	TRBV6-2/TRBV6-3	TRBJ1-2	-
CASSPLGQGANNEQFF	TGCGCCAGCAGCCCACTGGGACAGGGGGCGAACAATGAGCAGTTCTTC	TRBD1	TRBV4-1	TRBJ2-1	few
CASRGTGGETQYF	TGTGCCAGCAGAGGGACAGGTGGAGAGACCCAGTACTTC	TRBD1	TRBV6-2/TRBV6-3	TRBJ2-5	-
CPSSPGQGAWEQYF	TGCCCCAGCAGTCCGGGACAGGGGGCGTGGGAGCAGTACTTC	TRBD1	TRBV5-1	TRBJ2-7	-
CASSSDSNYGYTF	TGTGCCAGCAGTTCGGACAGTAACTATGGCTACACCTTC	-	TRBV6-6	TRBJ1-2	many
CASSLGSRTGELFF	TGTGCCAGCAGTTTAGGGTCTCGCACCGGGGAGCTGTTTTTT	-	TRBV12-3/TRBV12-4	TRBJ2-2	medium-sized
CASSFPAGTGRHEQYF	TGTGCCAGCAGCTTCCCGGCCGGGACAGGGAGGCACGAGCAGTACTTC	TRBD1	TRBV7-2	TRBJ2-7	few
CAIQAPSGYTF	TGTGCCATACAGGCTCCAAGTGGCTACACCTTC	-	TRBV10-3	TRBJ1-2	few
CSASHREKWNTEAFF	TGCAGTGCTAGCCACCGGGAAAAATGGAACACTGAAGCTTTCTTT	-	TRBV20-1	TRBJ1-1	-
CAISESKGVGGYTF	TGTGCCATCAGTGAGTCGAAAGGGGTTGGTGGCTACACCTTC	-	TRBV10-3	TRBJ1-2	few
CASSYSGPGLDEQFF	TGTGCCAGCAGTTACTCGGGCCCCGGATTGGATGAGCAGTTCTTC	-	TRBV6-5	TRBJ2-1	few
CASSLELASWEQYF	TGTGCCAGCAGCTTGGAATTAGCGTCCTGGGAGCAGTACTTC	-	TRBV5-5	TRBJ2-7	few
CAISYTGTVNEQFF	TGTGCCATCAGCTACACCGGGACAGTAAATGAGCAGTTCTTC	TRBD1	TRBV10-3	TRBJ2-1	many
CASSLHLAGGPYEQYF	TGTGCCAGCAGTTTACACTTAGCGGGGGGGCCCTACGAGCAGTACTTC	TRBD2	TRBV12-3/TRBV12-4	TRBJ2-7	-
CASSLRDYKGHNSYEQYF	TGTGCCAGCAGCTTACGGGATTATAAAGGACACAACTCCTACGAGCAGTACTTC	-	TRBV28	TRBJ2-7	-
CASTPAGTVNSPLHF	TGTGCCAGCACTCCCGCCGGGACAGTTAATTCACCCCTCCACTTT	TRBD1	TRBV12-3/TRBV12-4	TRBJ1-6	-
CASSRTVAGGSTQYF	TGCGCCAGCAGCCGGACGGTAGCGGGGGGGTCTACGCAGTATTTT	TRBD2	TRBV5-1	TRBJ2-3	-
CASSLSGGGAYEQYF	TGTGCCAGCAGCTTAAGTGGCGGGGGGGCCTACGAGCAGTACTTC	TRBD2	TRBV11-3	TRBJ2-7	-
CASSELQGGYSTDTQYF	TGTGCCAGCAGTGAATTACAGGGGGGATATAGCACAGATACGCAGTATTTT	TRBD1	TRBV2	TRBJ2-3	-
CSAGERSVDEQYF	TGCAGTGCTGGTGAAAGGAGCGTGGACGAGCAGTACTTC	-	TRBV20-1	TRBJ2-7	few
CASSYSGRRSTEAFF	TGTGCCAGCAGTTACTCTGGCCGGCGGAGCACTGAAGCTTTCTTT	-	TRBV6-5	TRBJ1-1	-
CASSQDYAQQFF	TGCGCCAGCAGCCAAGATTACGCCCAGCAGTTCTTC	-	TRBV4-3	TRBJ2-1	-
CSARKPGQNYEQYF	TGCAGTGCTAGAAAACCGGGGCAGAACTACGAGCAGTACTTC	-	TRBV20-1	TRBJ2-7	few